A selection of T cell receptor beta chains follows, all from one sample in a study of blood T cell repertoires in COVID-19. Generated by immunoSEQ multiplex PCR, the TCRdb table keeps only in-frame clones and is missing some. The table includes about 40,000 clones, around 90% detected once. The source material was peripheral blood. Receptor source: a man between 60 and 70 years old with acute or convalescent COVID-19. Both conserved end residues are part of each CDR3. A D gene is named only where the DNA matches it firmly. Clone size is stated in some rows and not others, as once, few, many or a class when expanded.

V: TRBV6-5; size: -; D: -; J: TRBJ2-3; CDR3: CATQGPQPGTQYF; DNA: TGTGCCACCCAGGGTCCCCAACCCGGTACGCAGTATTTT
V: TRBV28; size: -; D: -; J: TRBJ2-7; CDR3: CASSSRYEQYF; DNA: TGTGCCAGCAGTTCCCGTTACGAGCAGTACTTC
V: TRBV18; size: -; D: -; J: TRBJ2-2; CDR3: CASSREETGELFF; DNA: TGTGCCAGCTCACGGGAGGAGACCGGGGAGCTGTTTTTT
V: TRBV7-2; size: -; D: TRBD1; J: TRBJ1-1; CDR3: CASSLRTGGTEAFF; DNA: TGTGCCAGCAGCTTGAGGACAGGGGGCACTGAAGCTTTCTTT
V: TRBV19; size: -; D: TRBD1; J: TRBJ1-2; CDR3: CASIARGPGYTF; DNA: TGTGCCAGTATCGCCAGGGGGCCTGGCTACACCTTC
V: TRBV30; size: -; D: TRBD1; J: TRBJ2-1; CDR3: CAWSWRNTGGLEQFF; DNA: TGTGCCTGGAGTTGGCGGAATACAGGGGGCTTGGAGCAGTTCTTC
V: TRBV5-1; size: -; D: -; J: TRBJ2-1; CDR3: CASSLEVTSSYNEQFF; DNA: TGCGCCAGCAGCTTGGAAGTCACCAGCTCCTACAATGAGCAGTTCTTC
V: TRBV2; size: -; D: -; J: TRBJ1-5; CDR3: CASSEGEGNQPQHF; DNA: TGTGCCAGCAGTGAGGGCGAGGGAAATCAGCCCCAGCATTTT
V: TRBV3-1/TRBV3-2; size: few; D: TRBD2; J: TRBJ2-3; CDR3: CASSLSGRDTDTQYF; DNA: TGTGCCAGCAGCCTTAGCGGGAGAGACACAGATACGCAGTATTTT
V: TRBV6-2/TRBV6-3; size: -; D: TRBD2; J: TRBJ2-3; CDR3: CASSSRLAGYVADTQYF; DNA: TGTGCCAGCAGTTCCAGACTAGCGGGATATGTTGCAGATACGCAGTATTTT
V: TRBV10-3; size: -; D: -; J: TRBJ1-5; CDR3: CAISDDRGGIWPQHF; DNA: TGTGCCATCAGTGATGACCGGGGAGGGATTTGGCCCCAGCATTTT
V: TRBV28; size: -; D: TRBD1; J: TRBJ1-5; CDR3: CASSVTGEQPQHF; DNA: TGTGCCAGCAGCGTAACAGGGGAACAGCCCCAGCATTTT
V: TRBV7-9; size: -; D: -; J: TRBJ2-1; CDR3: CASRIQGGSYNEQFF; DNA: TGTGCCAGCAGGATACAGGGTGGGTCCTACAATGAGCAGTTCTTC
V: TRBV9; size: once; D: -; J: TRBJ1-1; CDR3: CASSVIGGNTEAFF; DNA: TGTGCCAGCAGCGTTATAGGGGGGAACACTGAAGCTTTCTTT
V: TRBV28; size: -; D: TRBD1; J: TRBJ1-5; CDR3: CAIRDRHQPQHF; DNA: TGTGCCATCCGGGACAGACATCAGCCCCAGCATTTT
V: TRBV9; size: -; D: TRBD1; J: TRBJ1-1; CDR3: CASSVDGQGFGTEAFF; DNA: TGTGCCAGCAGCGTAGACGGACAGGGTTTTGGCACTGAAGCTTTCTTT
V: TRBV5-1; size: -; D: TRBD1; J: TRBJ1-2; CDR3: CASSFVRAGGRGYTF; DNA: TGCGCCAGCAGCTTTGTTCGCGCAGGGGGCCGTGGCTACACCTTC
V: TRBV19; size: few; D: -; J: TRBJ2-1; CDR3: CASSFLGLGEQFF; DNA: TGTGCCAGTAGTTTCCTAGGTCTCGGTGAGCAGTTCTTC
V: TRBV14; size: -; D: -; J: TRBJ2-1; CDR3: CASSQDPGIEQFF; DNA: TGTGCCAGCAGCCAAGATCCCGGGATTGAGCAGTTCTTC
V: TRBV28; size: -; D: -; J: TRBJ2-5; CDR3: CASSDISGYQETQYF; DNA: TGTGCCAGCAGTGATATCTCAGGGTACCAAGAGACCCAGTACTTC
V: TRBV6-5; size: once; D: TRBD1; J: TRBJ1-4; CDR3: CASRRQGGEKLFF; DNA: TGTGCCAGCAGGCGACAGGGGGGGGAAAAACTGTTTTTT
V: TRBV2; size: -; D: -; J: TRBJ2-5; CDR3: CASGTYETQYF; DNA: TGTGCCAGCGGGACTTACGAGACCCAGTACTTC
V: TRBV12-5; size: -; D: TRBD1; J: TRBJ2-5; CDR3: CASGKGGEETQYF; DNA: TGTGCTAGTGGGAAAGGGGGCGAAGAGACCCAGTACTTC
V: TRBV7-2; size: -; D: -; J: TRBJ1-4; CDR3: CASSSAGREKLFF; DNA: TGTGCCAGCAGTTCGGCGGGCAGAGAAAAACTGTTTTTT
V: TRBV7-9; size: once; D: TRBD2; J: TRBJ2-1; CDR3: CASSLSRAGGYNEQFF; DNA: TGTGCCAGCAGCTTAAGTAGGGCGGGAGGCTACAATGAGCAGTTCTTC
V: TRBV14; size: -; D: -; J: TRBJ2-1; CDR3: CASSQDGRVTGGFF; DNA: TGTGCCAGCAGCCAAGATGGGAGGGTGACAGGCGGCTTCTTC
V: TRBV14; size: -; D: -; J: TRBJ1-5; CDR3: CASSQDRYGMGQPQHF; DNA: TGTGCCAGCAGCCAAGATCGATACGGGATGGGTCAGCCCCAGCATTTT
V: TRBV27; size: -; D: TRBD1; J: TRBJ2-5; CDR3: CASRVQGGETQYF; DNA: TGTGCCAGCAGGGTACAGGGGGGAGAGACCCAGTACTTC
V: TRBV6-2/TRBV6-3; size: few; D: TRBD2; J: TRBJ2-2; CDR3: CASSLRTRSSSSGGELFF; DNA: TGTGCCAGCAGCCTCCGGACTAGATCCTCTAGTTCTGGGGGGGAGCTGTTTTTT
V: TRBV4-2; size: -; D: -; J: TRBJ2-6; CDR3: CASSQVGIEGANVLTF; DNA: TGTGCCAGCAGCCAAGTGGGCATTGAGGGGGCCAACGTCCTGACTTTC
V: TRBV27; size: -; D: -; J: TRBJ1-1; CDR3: CASSLYNTGEAFF; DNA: TGTGCCAGCAGTTTATACAATACGGGTGAAGCTTTCTTT
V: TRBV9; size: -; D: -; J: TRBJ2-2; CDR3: CASSSSIANTGELFF; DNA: TGTGCCAGCAGCTCATCGATAGCGAACACCGGGGAGCTGTTTTTT
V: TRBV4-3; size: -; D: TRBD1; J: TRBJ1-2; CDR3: CASSQGGTGGSSGYTF; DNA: TGCGCCAGCAGCCAAGGGGGCACAGGGGGCTCGAGTGGCTACACCTTC
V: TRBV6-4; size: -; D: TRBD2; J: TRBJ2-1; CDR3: CASSPVSGNYNEQFF; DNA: TGTGCCAGCAGCCCGGTAAGCGGGAACTACAATGAGCAGTTCTTC
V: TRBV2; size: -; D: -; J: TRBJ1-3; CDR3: CASSEGREMAIYF; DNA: TGTGCCAGCAGTGAGGGCAGGGAAATGGCCATATATTTT
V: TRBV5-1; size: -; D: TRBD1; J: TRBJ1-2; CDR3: CASSLDRGHGYTF; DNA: TGCGCCAGCAGCTTGGACAGGGGCCATGGCTACACCTTC
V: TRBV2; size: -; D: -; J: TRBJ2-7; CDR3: CASSEALWDISSYEQYF; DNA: TGTGCCAGCAGTGAAGCATTATGGGACATAAGCTCCTACGAGCAGTACTTC
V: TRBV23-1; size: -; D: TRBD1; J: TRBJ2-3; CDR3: CASSHTGTGEGTDTQYF; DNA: TGCGCCAGCAGTCACACCGGGACAGGGGAGGGCACAGATACGCAGTATTTT
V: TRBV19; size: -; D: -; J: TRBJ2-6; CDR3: CASSTSSGANVLTF; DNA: TGTGCCAGTAGTACGAGCTCTGGGGCCAACGTCCTGACTTTC
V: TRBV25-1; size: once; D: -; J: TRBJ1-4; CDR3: CACSDNFVNEKLFF; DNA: TGTGCCTGCAGTGATAATTTTGTTAATGAAAAACTGTTTTTT
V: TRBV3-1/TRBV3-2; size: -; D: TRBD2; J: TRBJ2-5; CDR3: CASSHGTSGRAGETQYF; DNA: TGTGCCAGCAGCCACGGGACTAGCGGGAGGGCCGGGGAGACCCAGTACTTC
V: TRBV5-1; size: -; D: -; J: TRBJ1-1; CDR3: CASSPGANTEAFF; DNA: TGCGCCAGCAGCCCAGGGGCAAACACTGAAGCTTTCTTT
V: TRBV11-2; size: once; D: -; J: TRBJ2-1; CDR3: CASSLLQGRYNEQFF; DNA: TGTGCCAGCAGCTTATTACAGGGACGATACAATGAGCAGTTCTTC
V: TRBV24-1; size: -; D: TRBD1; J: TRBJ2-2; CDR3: CATSAETGGNTGELFF; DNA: TGTGCCACCAGTGCCGAGACAGGGGGCAACACCGGGGAGCTGTTTTTT